The source of this T cell receptor (beta chain) is a study of identifying expanded T cells in peripheral blood. Comment on this clone: As yet, its antigen is unknown.

Study-wide results and limits: Differentially abundant clones: 1 to 1.5 between replicates, roughly 16 at roughly 13 days, over 18 at four. Clone count variance between approximately two-week samples rose with total template count.

The CDR3 is 13 residues long. CDR1 is LGHNA, CDR2 YSLEER, per germline. The ends were cut back, 1 base at V and 4 bases at J, with 7 bases in the middle. TCRdb's copy holds only in-frame clones and misses some; the assay was immunoSEQ multiplex PCR. In the table there are around 94,000 clones, 70% to 90% of which are singletons. Collection occurred without any documented infections or immune events in donors. The TCR comes from a person between 18 and 75 years old in good health. V and J are TRBV4-3 and TRBJ1-1; D is ambiguous. The sample comprised blood. The CDR3 is CASSQGRTTEAFF. CDR3 in DNA: TGCGCCAGCAGCCAAGGCCGGACCACTGAAGCTTTCTTT.